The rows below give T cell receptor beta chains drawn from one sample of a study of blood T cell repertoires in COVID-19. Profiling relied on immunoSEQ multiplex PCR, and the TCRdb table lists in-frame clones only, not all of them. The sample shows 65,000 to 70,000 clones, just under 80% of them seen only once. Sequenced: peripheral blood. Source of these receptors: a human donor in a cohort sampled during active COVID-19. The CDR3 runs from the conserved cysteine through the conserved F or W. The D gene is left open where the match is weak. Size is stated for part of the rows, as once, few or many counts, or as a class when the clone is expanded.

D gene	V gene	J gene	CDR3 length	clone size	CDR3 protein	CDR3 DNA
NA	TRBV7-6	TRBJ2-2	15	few	CASSFDTLNTGELFF	TGTGCCAGCAGCTTCGACACCCTAAACACCGGGGAGCTGTTTTTT
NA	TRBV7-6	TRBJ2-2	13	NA	CASSIRGAGELFF	TGTGCCAGCAGCATACGGGGTGCCGGGGAGCTGTTTTTT
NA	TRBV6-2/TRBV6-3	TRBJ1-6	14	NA	CASSRTGNFSPLHF	TGTGCCAGCAGCCGGACGGGGAACTTTTCACCCCTCCACTTT
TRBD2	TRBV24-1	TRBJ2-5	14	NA	CATSSGRWRETQYF	TGTGCCACCAGTAGCGGGAGGTGGCGGGAGACCCAGTACTTC
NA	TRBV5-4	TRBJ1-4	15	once	CASSLGPGLNEKLFF	TGTGCCAGCAGCTTGGGACCAGGACTTAATGAAAAACTGTTTTTT
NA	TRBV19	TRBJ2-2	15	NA	CASSIGQGGTGELFF	TGTGCCAGTAGTATAGGGCAGGGGGGCACCGGGGAGCTGTTTTTT
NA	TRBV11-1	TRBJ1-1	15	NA	CASSNHLQGSTEAFF	TGTGCCAGCAGCAACCACTTACAGGGCAGTACTGAAGCTTTCTTT
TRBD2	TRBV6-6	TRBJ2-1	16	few	CASSYSGGTSDNEQFF	TGTGCCAGCAGTTACTCTGGCGGGACTAGCGACAATGAGCAGTTCTTC
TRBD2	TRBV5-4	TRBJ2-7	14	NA	CASRTGTSGGEQYF	TGTGCCAGCCGAACCGGGACTAGCGGGGGGGAGCAGTACTTC
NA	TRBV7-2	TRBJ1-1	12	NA	CASSPLGPEAFF	TGTGCCAGCAGCCCCCTCGGTCCTGAAGCTTTCTTT
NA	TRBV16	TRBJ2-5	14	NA	CASSAEGSQVTQYF	TGTGCCAGCAGCGCTGAGGGTAGCCAGGTGACCCAGTACTTC
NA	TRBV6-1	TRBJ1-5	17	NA	CASSDPGGGTIIQPQHF	TGTGCCAGCAGTGATCCGGGAGGGGGGACAATCATTCAGCCCCAGCATTTT
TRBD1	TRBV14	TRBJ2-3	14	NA	CASSWTGNADTQYF	TGTGCCAGCAGCTGGACAGGGAATGCAGATACGCAGTATTTT
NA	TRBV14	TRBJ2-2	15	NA	CASSRSGGITGELFF	TGTGCCAGCAGCCGGAGTGGGGGCATCACCGGGGAGCTGTTTTTT
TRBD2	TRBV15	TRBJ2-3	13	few	CATTSSGGNTQYF	TGTGCCACCACCTCTAGCGGGGGAAATACGCAGTATTTT
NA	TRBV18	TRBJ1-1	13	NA	CASSPGGSAEAFF	TGTGCCAGCTCACCAGGGGGGAGCGCTGAAGCTTTCTTT
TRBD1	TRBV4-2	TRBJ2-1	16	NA	CASSQPDRGAYNEQFF	TGTGCCAGCAGCCAACCGGACAGGGGTGCCTACAATGAGCAGTTCTTC
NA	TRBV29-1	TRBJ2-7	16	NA	CSVEDRGMGQNYEQYF	TGCAGCGTTGAAGATCGGGGGATGGGACAGAACTACGAGCAGTACTTC
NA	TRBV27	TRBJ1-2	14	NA	CASSPRGGNYGYTF	TGTGCCAGCAGTCCCCGGGGGGGGAACTATGGCTACACCTTC
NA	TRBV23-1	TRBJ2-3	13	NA	CASSRPLPDTQYF	TGCGCCAGCAGTCGCCCCCTACCAGATACGCAGTATTTT
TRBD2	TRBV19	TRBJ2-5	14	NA	CASNASGIQETQYF	TGTGCCAGTAATGCCAGCGGGATCCAAGAGACCCAGTACTTC
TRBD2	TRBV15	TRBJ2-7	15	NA	CATSREGGGRYEQYF	TGTGCCACCAGCAGAGAGGGTGGCGGGAGGTACGAGCAGTACTTC
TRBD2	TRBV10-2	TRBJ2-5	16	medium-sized	CASSEASGGLGGTQYF	TGCGCCAGCAGTGAGGCTAGCGGGGGCTTAGGGGGGACCCAGTACTTC
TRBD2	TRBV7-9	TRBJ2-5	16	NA	CASSPPAGGDQETQYF	TGTGCCAGCAGCCCCCCAGCGGGGGGGGACCAAGAGACCCAGTACTTC
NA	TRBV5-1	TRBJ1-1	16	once	CASSLGSKGLNTEAFF	TGCGCCAGCAGCTTGGGCAGTAAGGGGCTGAACACTGAAGCTTTCTTT
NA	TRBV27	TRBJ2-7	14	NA	CASRQRTASYEQYF	TGTGCCAGCAGACAACGGACAGCCTCCTACGAGCAGTACTTC
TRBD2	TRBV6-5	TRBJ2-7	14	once	CASRWTSGEGEQYF	TGTGCCAGCAGGTGGACTAGCGGGGAAGGCGAGCAGTACTTC
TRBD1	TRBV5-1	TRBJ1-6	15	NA	CASSLVGQGASPLHF	TGCGCCAGCAGCTTGGTAGGACAGGGGGCCTCACCCCTCCACTTT
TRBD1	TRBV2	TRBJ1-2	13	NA	CASRQDRAYGYTF	TGTGCCAGCAGACAAGACAGGGCCTATGGCTACACCTTC
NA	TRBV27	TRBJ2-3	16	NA	CASSLIFQGGTDTQYF	TGTGCCAGCAGTTTAATCTTCCAGGGCGGCACAGATACGCAGTATTTT
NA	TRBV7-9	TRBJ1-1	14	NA	CASSLVGGTSEAFF	TGTGCCAGCAGCTTAGTGGGTGGGACATCGGAAGCTTTCTTT
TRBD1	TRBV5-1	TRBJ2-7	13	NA	CASSRETGGEQYF	TGCGCCAGCAGCAGGGAGACAGGGGGTGAGCAGTACTTC
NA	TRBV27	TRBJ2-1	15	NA	CASSLAGSPYNEQFF	TGTGCCAGCAGTTTGGCGGGATCCCCTTACAATGAGCAGTTCTTC
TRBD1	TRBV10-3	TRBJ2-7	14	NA	CAITAGQENYEQYF	TGTGCCATCACCGCCGGACAGGAAAACTACGAGCAGTACTTC
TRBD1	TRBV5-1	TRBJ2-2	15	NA	CASMSGTVDTGELFF	TGCGCCAGCATGTCGGGGACAGTCGACACCGGGGAGCTGTTTTTT
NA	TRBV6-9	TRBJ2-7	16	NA	CASSYQRTASSYEQYF	TGTGCCAGCAGTTACCAAAGGACAGCCAGCTCCTACGAGCAGTACTTC
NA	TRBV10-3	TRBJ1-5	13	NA	CAISEEPIEPQHF	TGTGCCATCAGTGAGGAGCCTATTGAGCCCCAGCATTTT
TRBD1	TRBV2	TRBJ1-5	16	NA	CASNAPGQGESQPQHF	TGTGCCAGCAACGCCCCGGGACAGGGGGAAAGTCAGCCCCAGCATTTT
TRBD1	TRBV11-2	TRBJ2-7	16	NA	CASSPPRQGAVDEQYF	TGTGCCAGCAGCCCCCCCCGACAGGGGGCGGTCGACGAGCAGTACTTC
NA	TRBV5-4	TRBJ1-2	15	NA	CASSLWAGADYGYTF	TGTGCCAGCAGCTTGTGGGCAGGGGCGGACTATGGCTACACCTTC
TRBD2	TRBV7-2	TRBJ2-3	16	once	CASSLGTSGVTDTQYF	TGTGCCAGCAGCCTCGGGACTAGCGGGGTCACAGATACGCAGTATTTT
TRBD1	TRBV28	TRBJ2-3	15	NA	CASSAGTGWTDTQYF	TGTGCCAGCAGCGCAGGGACAGGATGGACAGATACGCAGTATTTT
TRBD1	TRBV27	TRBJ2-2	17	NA	CASSSMGDRGVPGELFF	TGTGCCAGCAGTTCCATGGGGGACAGGGGTGTTCCCGGGGAGCTGTTTTTT
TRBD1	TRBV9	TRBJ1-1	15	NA	CASSGRQGMNTEAFF	TGTGCCAGCAGCGGGAGACAGGGGATGAACACTGAAGCTTTCTTT
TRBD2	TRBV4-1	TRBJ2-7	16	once	CASSQDPGTSGTEQYF	TGCGCCAGCAGCCAAGATCCGGGGACTAGCGGAACCGAGCAGTACTTC
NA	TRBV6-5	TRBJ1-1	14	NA	CASSPLGGNTEAFF	TGTGCCAGCAGTCCGTTAGGGGGGAACACTGAAGCTTTCTTT
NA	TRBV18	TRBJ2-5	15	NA	CASSPRRGDQETQYF	TGTGCCAGCTCACCACGGAGGGGAGACCAAGAGACCCAGTACTTC
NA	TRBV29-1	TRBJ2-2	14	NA	CSVPGTSNTGELFF	TGCAGCGTGCCCGGGACATCGAACACCGGGGAGCTGTTTTTT